The text below deals with one T cell receptor beta chain. This entry belongs to a study of blood T cell repertoires in COVID-19. Looked up from germline, CDR1 is SQVTM and CDR2 is ANQGSEA. This CDR3 is 11 amino acids long. Trimming left V 4 bases short and J 7 bases short, with 7 bases between. The protocol was immunoSEQ multiplex PCR, while the TCRdb copy is restricted to in-frame clones and leaves out a portion. This sample has some 220,000 clones, with 84% found just once. Specimen: peripheral blood. The source of this sequence is a man in his forties or fifties with active or convalescent COVID-19. The chain is built from TRBV29-1 and TRBJ1-4; D gene unclear. The CDR3 sequence: CSVASGEKLFF. CDR3 DNA: TGCAGCGTTGCATCCGGTGAAAAACTGTTTTTT.